The 27 T cell receptor beta chains reported below all come from one sample, sequenced in a study of early T cells in non-severe SARS-CoV-2 infection. MiXCR was run by TCRdb on the 5' RACE reads, yielding one entry per CDR3 protein. The sample shows tens of thousands of distinct CDR3 sequences, roughly an eighth of them seen only once. Sequenced sample: whole blood. The receptors come from an adult who was a healthcare worker with PCR-confirmed SARS-CoV-2 infection or an uninfected control (not recorded which).

In its sample, this clonotype was seen many times. V gene TRBV7-2 combines with J gene TRBJ1-2, with no clear D. V was pared by 1 base and J by 1 base, with 4 bases between. The CDR3 has 13 residues. CDR1 is SGHTA and CDR2 is FQGNSA in the germline V gene. The DNA for the CDR3 is TGTGCCAGCAGCTTAGACAATAACTATGGCTACACCTTC. Translation: CASSLDNNYGYTF. Filled out from reference TRBV7-2 and TRBJ1-2, the complete variable domain reads GAGVSQSPSNKVTEKGKDVELRCDPISGHTALYWYRQSLGQGLEFLIYFQGNSAPDKSGLPSDRFSAERTGGSVSTLTIQRTQQEDSAVYLCASSLDNNYGYTFGSGTRLTVV.

This sequence joins TRBV4-3 and TRBJ2-5; D is tentatively TRBD1 or TRBD2 (5 bases each). The CDR3 is made up of 16 amino acids. Per germline, CDR1 LGHNA and CDR2 YSLEER. The V gene lost 0 bases and the J gene lost 7 bases, with 18 bases spanning the gap. The CDR3 region is CASSQDMTESGGTQYF. Here the CDR3 DNA reads TGCGCCAGCAGCCAAGATATGACAGAAAGTGGGGGGACCCAGTACTTC.

This clonotype has at least ten counts. The rearrangement joins TRBV29-1 to TRBJ2-1; no firm D call. This CDR3 is built from 10 residues. CDR1 and CDR2 from the germline V gene are SQVTM and ANQGSEA. Between the trimmed V and J ends, which lost 5 bases and 7 bases, there was a span of 6 bases. The CDR3 nucleotides are TGCAGCGTTCAATATAATGAGCAGTTCTTC. Translated: CSVQYNEQFF.

This clonotype was recorded at least ten times. The chain uses TRBV5-1 and TRBJ2-3; D might be TRBD1 or TRBD2, each matching 6 bases. There are 15 residues in the CDR3. The V and J ends lost 3 bases and 6 bases respectively, with 17 bases between them. CDR1 is SGHRS and CDR2 is YFSETQ in the germline V gene. CDR3 in DNA: TGCGCCAGCAGCTCAATAGGGGGGTCGGCGGATACGCAGTATTTT. This codes for CASSSIGGSADTQYF.

The sample holds many counts of this clonotype. The chain joins TRBV2 to TRBJ2-3; TRBD2 matches 12 bases. The CDR3 is 16 residues long. J gave up 2 bases and V 8 bases, and 8 bases lay outside the gene matches. Germline V CDR1 and CDR2: SNHLY, FYNNEI. CDR3 nucleotides: TGTGCCAGCGGGAGACTAGCGGGGGAGCCCACAGATACGCAGTATTTT. Translation: CASGRLAGEPTDTQYF.

In its sample, this clonotype was seen many times. V is TRBV27 and J is TRBJ2-7; 9 bases line up with TRBD1. The germline CDR1 and CDR2 sequences are MNHEY and SMNVEV (reference sequence). J gave up 4 bases and V 3 bases, and 4 bases lay outside the gene matches. The CDR3 covers 14 residues. The CDR3 region is CASSFGTGSYEQYF. The CDR3 DNA reads as TGTGCCAGCAGTTTTGGGACAGGGTCATACGAGCAGTACTTC.

The table lists this clonotype with many counts. The chain joins TRBV6-6 to TRBJ2-1; 9 positions agree with TRBD2. Germline V lookup: CDR1 MNHNY, CDR2 SVGAGI (reference sequence). This CDR3 contains 15 residues. V was pared by 2 bases and J by 4 bases, with 3 bases of the junction left unmatched. CDR3 loop: CASSYGTSGYNEQFF. The CDR3 region has the DNA TGTGCCAGCAGTTACGGTACTAGCGGGTACAATGAGCAGTTCTTC.

This clonotype was found a few times. This rearrangement joins TRBV28 to TRBJ2-7; D gene uncertain. The CDR3 has 12 residues. Trimming cost V 3 bases and J 3 bases, with 6 bases left between them. Germline V gene data show CDR1 as MDHEN and CDR2 as SYDVKM. The CDR3 protein is CASSLFNYEQYF. In DNA form, the CDR3 reads TGTGCCAGCAGTTTGTTCAACTACGAGCAGTACTTC. Variable domain in full (rest from reference TRBV28 and TRBJ2-7): DVKVTQSSRYLVKRTGEKVFLECVQDMDHENMFWYRQDPGLGLRLIYFSYDVKMKEKGDIPEGYSVSREKKERFSLILESASTNQTSMYLCASSLFNYEQYFGPGTRLTVT.

This clonotype was seen at least ten times. The chain is built from TRBV4-2 and TRBJ2-6, with 7 bases lining up with TRBD1. The length of the CDR3 is 20 residues. The trim removed 1 base at V and 0 bases at J, leaving 12 bases unmatched. CDR1 and CDR2 from the germline V gene are LGHNA and YNFKEQ. CDR3 nucleotides: TGTGCCAGCAGCCAAGCATCAACAGGGGCGAAAAACTCTGGGGCCAACGTCCTGACTTTC. It yields the protein CASSQASTGAKNSGANVLTF.

This clonotype came up a few times. DNA for the CDR3: TGTGCCAGCAGCTTATTGGAGGTCTACGAGCAGTACTTC. Its translation: CASSLLEVYEQYF. V gene TRBV7-9 combines with J gene TRBJ2-7; possibly TRBD2 for D (5 bases). V dropped 2 bases and J dropped 3 bases, with 8 bases sitting between them. Per the germline V gene, CDR1 is SEHNR and CDR2 is FQNEAQ (reference sequence). The CDR3 totals 13 residues.

This clonotype was detected ten times or more. The V and J genes are TRBV12-5 and TRBJ2-2; D is uncertain. CDR3 size: 12 residues. Germline V gene sequence: CDR1 LGHNT, CDR2 FRNRAP. V gave up 5 bases and J gave up 5 bases, with 6 bases separating them. In DNA form, the CDR3 reads TGTGCTAGTGGTCTTAAGACCGGGGAGCTGTTTTTT. Translating it yields CASGLKTGELFF.

This clonotype was detected many times. The chain carries TRBV27 and TRBJ1-2; D is perhaps TRBD1 (5 bases). With 7 bases removed from V and 4 bases from J, the gap between germline ends came to 13 bases. CDR3 length: 13 amino acids. Germline loops: CDR1 MNHEY, CDR2 SMNVEV (reference sequence). Here the CDR3 DNA reads TGTGCCAGCACCCCGAGGGGCGGCTATGGCTACACCTTC. Amino acid sequence: CASTPRGGYGYTF.

There are many counts of this clonotype. J is TRBJ2-4 and V is TRBV12-3 or TRBV12-4; weak D call: TRBD2 (5 bases). Deletions cut 6 bases from V and 16 bases from J, with 25 bases between. This CDR3 contains 14 residues. CDR3 sequence reads: CASSLTEDVRLPYF. Here the CDR3 DNA reads TGTGCCAGCAGCCTTACGGAGGACGTCCGACTGCCTTACTTC.

This clonotype has just a few counts. The J gene is TRBJ1-1, the V gene TRBV3-1, with unresolved D. Germline CDR1 LGHDT, CDR2 YNNKEL (reference sequence). The ends were cut back, 2 bases at V and 2 bases at J, with 9 bases in the middle. CDR3 length equals 14 residues. The CDR3 DNA follows: TGTGCCAGCAGCCAAACTCCAGAAAACACTGAAGCTTTCTTT. Protein product: CASSQTPENTEAFF.

This clonotype was detected many times. The CDR3: CSVGEGTQYF. CDR3 DNA sequence: TGCAGCGTTGGGGAAGGGACCCAGTACTTC. The chain couples TRBV29-1 to TRBJ2-5; D is undetermined. The V and J ends lost 4 bases and 7 bases respectively, with 7 bases between them. This CDR3 is 10 amino acids long. Germline CDR1 reads SQVTM; CDR2 reads ANQGSEA.

This clonotype has a count of ten or more. In nucleotides, the CDR3 is TGTGCCAGCAGTTTGGGACTAGCGGGGGTCTACGAGCAGTACTTC. Its protein is CASSLGLAGVYEQYF. The J gene is TRBJ2-7, the V gene TRBV27; 14 bases align to TRBD2. Trimming at V came to 3 bases and at J to 3 bases, leaving 1 base not matched to a gene. Per the germline V gene, CDR1 is MNHEY and CDR2 is SMNVEV (reference sequence). The CDR3 consists of 15 residues.

Ten or more counts support this clonotype. This rearrangement joins TRBV18 to TRBJ1-1; D gene uncertain. This CDR3 region has 14 residues. The V end lost 2 bases, the J end lost 1 base, and 8 bases lay between the germline ends. Germline values: CDR1 KGHSH, CDR2 LQKENI. The CDR3 spells CASSPGERNTEAFF. In DNA, the CDR3 is TGTGCCAGCTCACCAGGAGAGAGGAACACTGAAGCTTTCTTT.

This clonotype was counted at least ten times. The rearrangement uses TRBV4-2 and TRBJ2-3, with TRBD2 as a possible D gene (6 bases). The CDR3 covers 14 residues. V dropped 1 base and J dropped 4 bases, with 9 bases sitting between them. Germline V lookup: CDR1 LGHNA, CDR2 YNFKEQ. This CDR3 is CASSQGTIPDTQYF. Here the CDR3 DNA reads TGTGCCAGCAGCCAAGGGACTATCCCAGATACGCAGTATTTT.

Ten or more counts support this clonotype. The chain is built from TRBV7-9 and TRBJ2-4, with 9 nucleotides matching TRBD1. The CDR3 contains 15 residues. The germline V gene has CDR1 SEHNR and CDR2 FQNEAQ (reference sequence). The trim removed 2 bases at V and 6 bases at J, leaving 5 bases unmatched. The CDR3 here is CASSLRGTGLNIQYF. As DNA, the CDR3 is TGTGCCAGCAGCTTAAGGGGGACAGGGTTAAACATTCAGTACTTC.

At least ten counts were recorded for this clonotype. The chain is built from TRBV3-1 and TRBJ1-1; no firm D call. Looked up from germline, CDR1 is LGHDT and CDR2 is YNNKEL (reference sequence). Deletions cut 5 bases from V and 4 bases from J, with 8 bases between. The CDR3 has 12 residues. The CDR3 protein is CASSSLGTEAFF. The CDR3 nucleotides read TGTGCCAGCAGCTCCCTAGGCACTGAAGCTTTCTTT.

This clonotype was seen many times. The chain couples TRBV29-1 to TRBJ2-7; D call uncertain. The V gene's germline CDR1 is SQVTM and CDR2 ANQGSEA. The CDR3 runs 14 residues. Between the trimmed V and J ends, which lost 5 bases and 5 bases, there was a span of 19 bases. CDR3 in DNA: TGCAGCGTTAAATCAATTTGGGGTCTGAACGAGCAGTACTTC. Translating it yields CSVKSIWGLNEQYF.

This clonotype was picked up many times. The CDR3 sequence: CASSYYDTEAGRWQYF. For the CDR3, the DNA is TGTGCCAGCAGCTACTATGACACGGAGGCGGGTAGGTGGCAGTATTTT. The chain employs TRBV5-4 and TRBJ2-3; a weak D match, TRBD2 (5 bases). CDR1 and CDR2 (germline): SGHNT, YYREEE (reference sequence). The CDR3 consists of 16 residues. V was cut by 3 bases and J by 11 bases, with 25 bases left in between.

Ten or more counts support this clonotype. The chain combines TRBV9 with TRBJ2-1; either TRBD1 or TRBD2 may fit D (5 bases each). Trimming took off 0 bases at V and 9 bases at J, with 16 bases between the two ends. Germline V gives CDR1 SGDLS, CDR2 YYNGEE. This CDR3 spans 15 amino acids. The chain's CDR3 is CASSVATHPGTEQFF. In DNA, the CDR3 is TGTGCCAGCAGCGTAGCTACGCACCCTGGGACTGAGCAGTTCTTC.

This clonotype was detected many times. The chain joins TRBV7-9 to TRBJ2-7; 8 nucleotides align to TRBD1. Germline lookup yields CDR1 SEHNR and CDR2 FQNEAQ (reference sequence). CDR3 length equals 16 residues. The trim removed 5 bases at V and 0 bases at J, leaving 9 bases unmatched. This chain's CDR3 is CASSRVGQDHSYEQYF. The CDR3 DNA is TGTGCCAGCAGCCGCGTGGGACAGGATCACTCCTACGAGCAGTACTTC.

There are many counts of this clonotype. Its ends do not fully match the called genes, so a read error is possible. V usage is TRBV29-1 and J usage is TRBJ2-7, with 8 bases matching TRBD1. The CDR3 extends over 15 amino acids. Germline-derived CDR1 and CDR2 are SQVTM and ANQGSEA. The CDR3 DNA is TGCAGCGTTGACGTAGGACAGGGCTTAACCTACAAGCAGTACTTC. It encodes CSVDVGQGLTYKQYF.

This clonotype has ten or more counts. The chain has TRBV28 and TRBJ2-7, with D hard to call. Per the germline V gene, CDR1 is MDHEN and CDR2 is SYDVKM. V was clipped by 1 base and J by 4 bases, with 11 bases between them. The length of the CDR3 is 14 residues. This chain's CDR3 is CASSLYPGPYEQYF. CDR3 nucleotides: TGTGCCAGCAGTTTATATCCCGGACCTTACGAGCAGTACTTC.

The sample holds a few counts of this clonotype. CDR3 sequence (DNA): TGCAGTGCTGACAGGGGCGAGCAGTACTTC. It yields the protein CSADRGEQYF. The chain is built from TRBV20-1 and TRBJ2-7; 8 nucleotides agree with TRBD1. Germline loops: CDR1 DFQATT, CDR2 SNEGSKA (reference sequence). The junction had 0 bases not matched to a gene; V was cut back by 5 bases and J by 6 bases. The CDR3 consists of 10 residues.